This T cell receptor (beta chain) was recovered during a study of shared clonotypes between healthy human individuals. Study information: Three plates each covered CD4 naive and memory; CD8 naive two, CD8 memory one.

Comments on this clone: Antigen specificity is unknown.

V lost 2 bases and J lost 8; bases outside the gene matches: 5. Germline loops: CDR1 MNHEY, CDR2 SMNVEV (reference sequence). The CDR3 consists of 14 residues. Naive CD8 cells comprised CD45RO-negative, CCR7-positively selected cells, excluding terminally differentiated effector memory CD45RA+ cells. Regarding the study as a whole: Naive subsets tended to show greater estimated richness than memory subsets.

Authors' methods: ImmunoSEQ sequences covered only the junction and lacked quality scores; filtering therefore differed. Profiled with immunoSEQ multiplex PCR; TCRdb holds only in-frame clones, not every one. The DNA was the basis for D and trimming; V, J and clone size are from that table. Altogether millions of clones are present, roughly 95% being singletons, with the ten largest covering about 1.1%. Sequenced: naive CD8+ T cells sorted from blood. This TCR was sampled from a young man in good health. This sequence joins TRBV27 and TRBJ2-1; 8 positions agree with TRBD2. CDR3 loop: CASSLIGGADEQFF. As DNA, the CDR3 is TGTGCCAGCAGTTTAATCGGGGGGGCGGATGAGCAGTTCTTC.